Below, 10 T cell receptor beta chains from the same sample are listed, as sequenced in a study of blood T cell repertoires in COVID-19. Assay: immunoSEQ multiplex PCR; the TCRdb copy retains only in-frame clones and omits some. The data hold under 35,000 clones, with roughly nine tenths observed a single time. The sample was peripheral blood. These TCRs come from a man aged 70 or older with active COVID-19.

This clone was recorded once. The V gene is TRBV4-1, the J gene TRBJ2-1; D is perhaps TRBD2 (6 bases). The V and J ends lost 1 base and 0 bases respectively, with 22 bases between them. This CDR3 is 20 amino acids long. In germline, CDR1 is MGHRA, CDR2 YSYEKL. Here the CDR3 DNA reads TGCGCCAGCAGCCAAGCGGCCTCGCCCTCTCTAGCGAGCTCCTACAATGAGCAGTTCTTC. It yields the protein CASSQAASPSLASSYNEQFF.

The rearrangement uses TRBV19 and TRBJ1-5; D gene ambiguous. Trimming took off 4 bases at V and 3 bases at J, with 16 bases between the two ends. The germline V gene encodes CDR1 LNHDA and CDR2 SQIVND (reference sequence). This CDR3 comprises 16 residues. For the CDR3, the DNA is TGTGCCAGTAGTAAACGAAACCTGACACCCAATCAGCCCCAGCATTTT. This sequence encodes CASSKRNLTPNQPQHF.

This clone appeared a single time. The CDR3 reads CASSAQTGTTGELFF. The CDR3 DNA sequence: TGCGCCAGCAGCGCCCAGACAGGGACCACCGGGGAGCTGTTTTTT. This sequence joins TRBV5-1 and TRBJ2-2, with TRBD1 matching 7 bases. Germline V gene data show CDR1 as SGHRS and CDR2 as YFSETQ. The CDR3 runs 15 residues. V shed 4 bases, J shed 4 bases, and the junction held 7 bases outside the gene matches.

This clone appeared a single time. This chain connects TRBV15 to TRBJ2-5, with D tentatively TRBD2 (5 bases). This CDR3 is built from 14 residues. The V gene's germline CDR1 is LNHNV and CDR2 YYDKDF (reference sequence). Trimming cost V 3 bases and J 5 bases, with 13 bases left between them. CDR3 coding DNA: TGTGCCACCAGCAGTCGTCCTAGAGGGGAGACCCAGTACTTC. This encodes CATSSRPRGETQYF. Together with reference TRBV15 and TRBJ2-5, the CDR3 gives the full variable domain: DAMVIQNPRYQVTQFGKPVTLSCSQTLNHNVMYWYQQKSSQAPKLLFHYYDKDFNNEADTPDNFQSRRPNTSFCFLDIRSPGLGDTAMYLCATSSRPRGETQYFGPGTRLLVL.

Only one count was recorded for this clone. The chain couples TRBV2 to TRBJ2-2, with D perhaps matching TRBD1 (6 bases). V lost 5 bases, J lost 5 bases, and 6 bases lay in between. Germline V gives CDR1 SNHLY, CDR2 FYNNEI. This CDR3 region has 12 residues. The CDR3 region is CASSTGTGELFF. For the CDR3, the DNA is TGTGCCAGCAGTACAGGGACCGGGGAGCTGTTTTTT.

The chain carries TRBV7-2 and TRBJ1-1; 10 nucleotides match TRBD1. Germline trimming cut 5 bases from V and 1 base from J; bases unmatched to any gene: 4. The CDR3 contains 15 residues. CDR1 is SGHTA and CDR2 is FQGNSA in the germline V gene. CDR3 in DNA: TGTGCCAGCAGCACTCGGACAGGGGGGAACACTGAAGCTTTCTTT. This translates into CASSTRTGGNTEAFF.

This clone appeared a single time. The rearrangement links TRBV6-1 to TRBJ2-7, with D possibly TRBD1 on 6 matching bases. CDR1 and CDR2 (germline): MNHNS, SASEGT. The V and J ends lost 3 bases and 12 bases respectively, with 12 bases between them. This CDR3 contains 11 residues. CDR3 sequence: CASSDRGAGYF. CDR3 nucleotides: TGTGCCAGCAGTGACAGGGGCGCGGGGTACTTC.

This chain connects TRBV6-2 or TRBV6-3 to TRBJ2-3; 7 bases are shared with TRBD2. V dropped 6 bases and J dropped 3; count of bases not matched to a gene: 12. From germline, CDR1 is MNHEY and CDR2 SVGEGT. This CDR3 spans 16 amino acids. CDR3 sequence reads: CASSLGSGKLTDTQYF. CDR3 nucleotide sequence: TGTGCCAGCAGCCTCGGGAGCGGGAAGTTGACAGATACGCAGTATTTT.

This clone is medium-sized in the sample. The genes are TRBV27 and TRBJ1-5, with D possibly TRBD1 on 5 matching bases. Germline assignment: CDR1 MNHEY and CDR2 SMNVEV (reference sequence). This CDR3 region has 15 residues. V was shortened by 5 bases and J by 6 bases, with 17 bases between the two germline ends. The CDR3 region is CASSARRATGQPQHF. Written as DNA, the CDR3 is TGTGCCAGCAGTGCACGCAGGGCCACGGGTCAGCCCCAGCATTTT.

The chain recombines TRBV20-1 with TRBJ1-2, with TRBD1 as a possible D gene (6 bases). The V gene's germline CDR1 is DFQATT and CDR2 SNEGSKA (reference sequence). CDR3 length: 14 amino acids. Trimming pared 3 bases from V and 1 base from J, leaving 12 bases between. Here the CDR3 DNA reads TGCAGTGCTAGTGGGGGCCCCTATAACTATGGCTACACCTTC. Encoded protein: CSASGGPYNYGYTF.